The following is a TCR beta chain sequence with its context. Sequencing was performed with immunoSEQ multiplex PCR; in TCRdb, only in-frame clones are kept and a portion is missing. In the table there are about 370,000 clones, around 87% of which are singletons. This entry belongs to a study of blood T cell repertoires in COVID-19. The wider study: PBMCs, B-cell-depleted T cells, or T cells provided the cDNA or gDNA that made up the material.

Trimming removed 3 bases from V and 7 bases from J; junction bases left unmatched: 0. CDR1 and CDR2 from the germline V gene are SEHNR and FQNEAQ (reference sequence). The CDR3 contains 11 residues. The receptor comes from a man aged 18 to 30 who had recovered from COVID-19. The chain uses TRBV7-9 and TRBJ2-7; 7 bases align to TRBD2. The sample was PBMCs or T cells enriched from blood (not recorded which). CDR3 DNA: TGTGCCAGCAGCTTCGGGGGGGAGCAGTACTTC. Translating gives CASSFGGEQYF.